This TCR beta chain was sequenced in a study of blood T cell repertoires in COVID-19. V lost 0 bases and J lost 4; bases outside the gene matches: 7. Germline V gives CDR1 SGDLS, CDR2 YYNGEE. CDR3 length: 15 residues. Here immunoSEQ multiplex PCR was the method, and the copy in TCRdb shows in-frame clones only, minus some. The sample lists approximately 170,000 clones, 84% occurring once. The chain is built from TRBV9 and TRBJ2-7, with 7 bases fitting TRBD1. The sequenced sample was PBMCs or T cells enriched from blood (not recorded which). This sequence originates from a woman aged 45-59 years who had recovered from COVID-19. In DNA, the CDR3 is TGTGCCAGCAGCGTAGGGGAACAGGGGATTTACGAGCAGTACTTC. It encodes CASSVGEQGIYEQYF.